This T cell receptor beta chain was captured by sequencing in a study of shared clonotypes between healthy human individuals. Study-wide results and caveats: Naive CD4 clonotypes overlapped across a handful of donors at 4.5% to 5.5%. Generally, estimated richness proved larger in naive subsets than it did in memory subsets.

Template for every sorted-subset replicate PCR totaled about 0.2 ug DNA, 25,000 to 35,000 T cell genomes. The assay was immunoSEQ multiplex PCR, and TCRdb's table has in-frame clones only and misses some. The profile shows roughly 1,100,000 clones, 65% to 75% of them singletons. This clone has more than one count but fewer than ten. The antigen remains undetermined. V shed 3 bases and J shed 8 bases, with 10 bases lying between them. There are 12 residues in the CDR3. The germline gives CDR1 SEHNR, CDR2 FQNEAQ (reference sequence). Material for sequencing was memory CD4+ T cells sorted from blood. Subset described: CD45RA-negative fraction. The sequence was collected from a man between 18 and 29 years old in good health. The chain employs TRBV7-9 and TRBJ1-2; no clear D gene. DNA of the CDR3: TGTGCCAGCAGCTTGGATCGGACGGGCTACACCTTC. It codes for CASSLDRTGYTF.